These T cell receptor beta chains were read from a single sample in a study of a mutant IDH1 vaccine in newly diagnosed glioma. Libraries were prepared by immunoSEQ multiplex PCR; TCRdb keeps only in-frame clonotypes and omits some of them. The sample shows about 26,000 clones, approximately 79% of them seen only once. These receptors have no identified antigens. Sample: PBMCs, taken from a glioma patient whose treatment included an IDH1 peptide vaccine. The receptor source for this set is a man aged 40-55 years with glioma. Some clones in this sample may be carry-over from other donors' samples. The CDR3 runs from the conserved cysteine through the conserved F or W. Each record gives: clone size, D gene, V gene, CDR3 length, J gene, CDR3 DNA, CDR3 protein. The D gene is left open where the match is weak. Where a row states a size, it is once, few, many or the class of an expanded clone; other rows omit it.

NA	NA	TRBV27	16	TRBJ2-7	TGTGCCAGCAGTGGTATGCTAGCGCGCCCTTCCTACGAGCAGTACTTC	CASSGMLARPSYEQYF
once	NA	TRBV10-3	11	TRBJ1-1	TGTGCCATCAGTGGAGGTAACGAAGCTTTCTTT	CAISGGNEAFF
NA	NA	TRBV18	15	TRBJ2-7	TGTGCCAGCTCACCAGCGCAGGGATACTTCTACGAGCAGTACTTC	CASSPAQGYFYEQYF
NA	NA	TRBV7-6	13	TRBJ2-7	TGTGCCAGCAGCTTAGGGAAGGGGTACGAGCAGTACTTC	CASSLGKGYEQYF
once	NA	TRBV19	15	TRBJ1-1	TGTGCCAGTAGTAGGGGCTGGAGGACGAGGCCTGAAGCTTTCTTT	CASSRGWRTRPEAFF
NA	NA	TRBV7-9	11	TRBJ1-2	TGTGCCAGCAGCCGTAACTATGGCTACACCTTC	CASSRNYGYTF
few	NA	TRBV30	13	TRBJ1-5	TGTGCCTGGGGGAGGGGACCTGGGGAGCCCCAGCATTTT	CAWGRGPGEPQHF
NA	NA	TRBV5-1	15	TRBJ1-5	TGCGCCAGCAGCTTGGCTGGGGCCCGCAATCAGCCCCAGCATTTT	CASSLAGARNQPQHF
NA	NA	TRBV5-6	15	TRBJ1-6	TGTGCCAGCAGCTTGGGACGGAGGGAGAATTCACCCCTCCACTTT	CASSLGRRENSPLHF
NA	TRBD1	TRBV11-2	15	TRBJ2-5	TGTGCCAGCAGCTTAAACCCAGGGGGCGGAGAGACCCAGTACTTC	CASSLNPGGGETQYF
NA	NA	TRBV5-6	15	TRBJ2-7	TGTGCCAGCAGCTCTCCAGTGGGGACCCTATACGAGCAGTACTTC	CASSSPVGTLYEQYF
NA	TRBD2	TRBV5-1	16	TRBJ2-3	TGCGCCAGCAGCTGGACTAGCGGACCCAGCACAGATACGCAGTATTTT	CASSWTSGPSTDTQYF
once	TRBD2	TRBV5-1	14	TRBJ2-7	TGCGCCAGCAGCTTAAGCGGGGGGGCCTACGAGCAGTACTTC	CASSLSGGAYEQYF
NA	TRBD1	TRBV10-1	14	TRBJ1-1	TGCGCCAGCAGACGGGACAGGGGGAGGACTGAAGCTTTCTTT	CASRRDRGRTEAFF
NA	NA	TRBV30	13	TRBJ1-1	TGTGCCTGGAGTGTGGAGATGACCACTGAAGCTTTCTTT	CAWSVEMTTEAFF
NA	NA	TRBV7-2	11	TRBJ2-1	TGTGCCAGCAGCTTACTTGGTGAGCAGTTCTTC	CASSLLGEQFF
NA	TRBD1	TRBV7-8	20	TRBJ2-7	TGTGCCAGCAGCTTAAATGTCCCCACGGGACAGGGGGAATCAGCCTACGAGCAGTACTTC	CASSLNVPTGQGESAYEQYF
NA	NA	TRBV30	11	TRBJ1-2	TGTGCCTGGAGTGCGAAGGATGGCTACACCTTC	CAWSAKDGYTF
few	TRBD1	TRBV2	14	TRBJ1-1	TGTGCCAGCAGTTGGGGACAGGGGGCAAATAAAGCTTTCTTT	CASSWGQGANKAFF
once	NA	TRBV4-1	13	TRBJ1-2	TGCGCCAGCAGCCAAGAACATCACTATGGCTACACCTTC	CASSQEHHYGYTF
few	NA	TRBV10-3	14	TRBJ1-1	TGTGCCATCAGTGCTAGGGGCCTGAACACTGAAGCTTTCTTT	CAISARGLNTEAFF
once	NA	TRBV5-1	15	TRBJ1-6	TGCGCCAGCAGCTACTCCGTCACAGAGGGTTCACCCCTCCACTTT	CASSYSVTEGSPLHF
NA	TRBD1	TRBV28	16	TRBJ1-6	TGTGCCAGCAGTTTCACCGGGACAGGGGGGAGTTCACCCCTCCACTTT	CASSFTGTGGSSPLHF
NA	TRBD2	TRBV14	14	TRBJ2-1	TGTGCCAGCAGCCAACGACTAGCCTTCGGTGAGCAGTTCTTC	CASSQRLAFGEQFF
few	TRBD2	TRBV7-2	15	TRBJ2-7	TGTGCCAGCAGCTTAGGGCTAGCGGGGACCTACGAGCAGTACTTC	CASSLGLAGTYEQYF
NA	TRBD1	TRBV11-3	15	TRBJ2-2	TGTGCCAGCAGCCGGCGGACAGGGAACACCGGGGAGCTGTTTTTT	CASSRRTGNTGELFF
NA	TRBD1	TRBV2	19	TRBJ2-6	TGTGCCAGCAGTTTGCTCCTACAGGGGGCGGCATCTGGGGCCAACGTCCTGACTTTC	CASSLLLQGAASGANVLTF
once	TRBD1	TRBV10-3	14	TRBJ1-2	TGTGCCATCAGCCTGACAGGGGAAAACTATGGCTACACCTTC	CAISLTGENYGYTF
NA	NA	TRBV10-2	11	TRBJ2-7	TGCGCCAGCACGGGGAGTAGCGAGCAGTACTTC	CASTGSSEQYF
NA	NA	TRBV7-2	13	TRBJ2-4	TGTGCCGGGGGGACTGGGGATAAAAACATTCAGTACTTC	CAGGTGDKNIQYF
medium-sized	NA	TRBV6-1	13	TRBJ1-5	TGTGCCAGCAGTGAAGGAATCGGTCAGCCCCAGCATTTT	CASSEGIGQPQHF
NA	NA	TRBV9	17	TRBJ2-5	TGTGCCAGCAGCGTAACCCCCGGACACCTTCGAGGGGAGACCCAGTACTTC	CASSVTPGHLRGETQYF
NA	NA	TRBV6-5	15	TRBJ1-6	TGTGCCAGCAGCCTCTGGGCCCATTATAATTCACCCCTCCACTTT	CASSLWAHYNSPLHF
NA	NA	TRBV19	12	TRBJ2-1	TGTGCCAGTAGTGATACAGTCAATGAGCAGTTCTTC	CASSDTVNEQFF
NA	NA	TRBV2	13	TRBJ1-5	TGTGCCAGCAGTGAATACTTGAGTCAGCCCCAGCATTTT	CASSEYLSQPQHF
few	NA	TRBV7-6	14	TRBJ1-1	TGTGCCAGCAGCCTTCTACAGGGAGTGACTGAAGCTTTCTTT	CASSLLQGVTEAFF
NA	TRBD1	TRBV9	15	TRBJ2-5	TGTGCCAGCAGCCCCCGGGACAGGGGACGGGAGACCCAGTACTTC	CASSPRDRGRETQYF
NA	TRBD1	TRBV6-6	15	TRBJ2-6	TGTGCCAGCAGTCAGACAGGGGCCGGGGCCAACGTCCTGACTTTC	CASSQTGAGANVLTF
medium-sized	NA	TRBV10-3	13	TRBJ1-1	TGTGCCATCAGTGTAGGGACTCACACTGAAGCTTTCTTT	CAISVGTHTEAFF
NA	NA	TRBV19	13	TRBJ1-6	TGTGCCAGTAGTGAACAGGTCAATTCACCCCTCCACTTT	CASSEQVNSPLHF
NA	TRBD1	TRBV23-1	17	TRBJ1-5	TGCGCCAGCAGTCAATCGCACGACAGGGAGACGGGACAGCCCCAGCATTTT	CASSQSHDRETGQPQHF
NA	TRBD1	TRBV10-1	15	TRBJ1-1	TGCGCCAGCAGTGCCGAAACGGACAGGGGCACTGAAGCTTTCTTT	CASSAETDRGTEAFF
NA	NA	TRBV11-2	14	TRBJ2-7	TGTGCCAGCAGCTTAGATCCGAGAGGGGGCGAGCAGTACTTC	CASSLDPRGGEQYF
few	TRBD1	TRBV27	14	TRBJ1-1	TGTGCCAGCAGTCCACAGGGGGCGTTCACTGAAGCTTTCTTT	CASSPQGAFTEAFF
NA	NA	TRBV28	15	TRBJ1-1	TGTGCCAGCACAATCCCCAGGGGAGGGAACACTGAAGCTTTCTTT	CASTIPRGGNTEAFF